The sequence of this T cell receptor beta chain was determined in a study of shared clonotypes between healthy human individuals. Study information: Those who served as donors were a couple of women and three men between the ages of 18 and 49.

As concerns this clone: Its antigen is still unknown.

Repertoires were generated with immunoSEQ multiplex PCR, while TCRdb's copy carries only in-frame clones and drops some. The sample yields hundreds of thousands of clones, around 74% seen once. The study drew all its donors from Caucasian adults living in Nashville, Tennessee. V gave up 0 bases and J gave up 6 bases, with 9 bases separating them. The CDR3 length is 13 residues. Per the germline V gene, CDR1 is SGHKS and CDR2 is YYEKEE (reference sequence). Overall study findings and caveats: Of the naive CD4 clonotypes, about 5% were shared across a handful of donors. Among non-shared clonotypes, generation probabilities were lower than among those shared by all four donors.

This clonotype was sampled from a woman under 40 in good health. Sequenced input: memory CD4+ T cells sorted from blood. Subset defined: CD45RA-negative fraction. The chain is built from TRBV5-5 and TRBJ2-5; maybe TRBD1 (5 bases). The CDR3 loop reads CASSLGQPQTQYF. In DNA, the CDR3 is TGTGCCAGCAGCTTGGGACAGCCCCAGACCCAGTACTTC.